This T cell receptor beta chain comes out of a study of T-cell memory formation after mild COVID-19. Study results and caveats: Clones that contracted clustered mainly in CM and EM if CD4+ and in EMRA if CD8+.

Trimming took off 3 bases at V and 10 bases at J, with 16 bases between the two ends. This CDR3 contains 14 residues. Germline CDR1 KGHSH, CDR2 LQKENI. The TCR alpha and TCR beta cDNA libraries, bearing sample barcodes and UMIs, were generated by 5'RACE using constant-segment primers. A single record per CDR3 protein comes from TCRdb applying MiXCR to the 5' RACE reads. The table lists about 270,000 distinct CDR3 sequences, around 15% of them singletons. This clonotype was seen only a few times. Its antigen remains unknown. The rearrangement uses TRBV18 and TRBJ1-5; possible D gene TRBD1, 5 bases. The clonotype originates from a man between 18 and 35 years old who had mild COVID-19 (a few samples of this study predate the infection). Cell type and time point are not known. The sequenced material came from PBMCs or a T cell subset sorted from them (not recorded which). The CDR3 region has the DNA TGTGCCAGCTCACCGGACGGGGCGTTGCAACCCCAGCATTTT. Translating gives CASSPDGALQPQHF.